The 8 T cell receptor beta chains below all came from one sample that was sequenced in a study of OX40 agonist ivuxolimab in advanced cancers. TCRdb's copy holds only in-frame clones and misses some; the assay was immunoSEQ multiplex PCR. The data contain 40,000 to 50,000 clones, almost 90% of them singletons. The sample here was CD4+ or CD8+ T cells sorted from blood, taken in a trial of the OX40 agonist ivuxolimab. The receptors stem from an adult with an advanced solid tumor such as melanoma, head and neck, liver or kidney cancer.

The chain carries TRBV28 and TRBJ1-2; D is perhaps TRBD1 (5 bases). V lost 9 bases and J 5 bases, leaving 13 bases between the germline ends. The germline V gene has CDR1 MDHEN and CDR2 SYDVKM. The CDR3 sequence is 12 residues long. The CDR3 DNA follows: TGTGCCAGTCGAACCGACAGTTATGGCTACACCTTC. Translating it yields CASRTDSYGYTF.

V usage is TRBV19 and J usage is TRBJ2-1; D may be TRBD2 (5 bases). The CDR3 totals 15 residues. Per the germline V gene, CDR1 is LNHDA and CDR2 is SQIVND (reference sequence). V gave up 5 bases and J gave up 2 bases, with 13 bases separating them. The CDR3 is CASSQSGYTYNEQFF. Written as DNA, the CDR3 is TGTGCCAGTAGTCAGTCGGGGTATACCTACAATGAGCAGTTCTTC. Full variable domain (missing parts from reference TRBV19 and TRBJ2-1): DGGITQSPKYLFRKEGQNVTLSCEQNLNHDAMYWYRQDPGQGLRLIYYSQIVNDFQKGDIAEGYSVSREKKESFPLTVTSAQKNPTAFYLCASSQSGYTYNEQFFGPGTRLTVL.

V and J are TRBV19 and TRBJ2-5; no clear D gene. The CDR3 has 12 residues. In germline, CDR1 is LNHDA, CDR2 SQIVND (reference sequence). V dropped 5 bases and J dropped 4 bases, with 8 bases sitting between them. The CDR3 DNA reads TGTGCCAGTAGTTCGCAGCGAGAGACCCAGTACTTC. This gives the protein CASSSQRETQYF.

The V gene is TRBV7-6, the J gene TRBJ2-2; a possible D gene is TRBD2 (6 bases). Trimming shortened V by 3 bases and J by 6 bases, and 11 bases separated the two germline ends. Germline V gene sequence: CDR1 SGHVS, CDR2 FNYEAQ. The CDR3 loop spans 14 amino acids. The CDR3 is CASSLSGAAGELFF. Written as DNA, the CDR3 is TGTGCCAGCAGCTTGTCGGGAGCAGCCGGGGAGCTGTTTTTT.

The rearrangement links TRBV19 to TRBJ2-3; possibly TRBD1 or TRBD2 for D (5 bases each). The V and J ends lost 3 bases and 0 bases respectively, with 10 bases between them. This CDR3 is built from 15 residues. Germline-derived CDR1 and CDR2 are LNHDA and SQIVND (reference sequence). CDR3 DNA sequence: TGTGCCAGTAGTATCCGGGGACCAAGCACAGATACGCAGTATTTT. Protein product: CASSIRGPSTDTQYF.

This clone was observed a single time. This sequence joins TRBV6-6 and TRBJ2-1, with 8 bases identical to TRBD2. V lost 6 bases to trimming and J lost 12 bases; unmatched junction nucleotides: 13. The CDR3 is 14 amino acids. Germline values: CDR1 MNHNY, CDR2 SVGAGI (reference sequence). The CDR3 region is CASSSSTSGKGQFF. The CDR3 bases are TGTGCCAGCAGCTCATCTACTAGCGGAAAGGGGCAGTTCTTC.

The CDR3 DNA is TGTGCCAGCAGCTTAGCACTGTCGGGGGATACGCAGTATTTT. This translates into CASSLALSGDTQYF. V is TRBV11-2 and J is TRBJ2-3; TRBD2 might be the D (5 bases). CDR1 SGHAT and CDR2 FQNNGV come from the germline V gene. Trimming removed 1 base at V and 6 bases at J, with 11 bases between. This CDR3 is built from 14 residues.

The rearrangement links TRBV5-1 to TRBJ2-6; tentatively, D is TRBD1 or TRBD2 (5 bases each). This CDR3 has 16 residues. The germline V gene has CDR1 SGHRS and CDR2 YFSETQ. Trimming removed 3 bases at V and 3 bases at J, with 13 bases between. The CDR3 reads CASSWTGGGGANVLTF. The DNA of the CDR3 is TGCGCCAGCAGCTGGACTGGTGGGGGTGGGGCCAACGTCCTGACTTTC.